Listed below are T cell receptor beta chains from one sample, sequenced in a study of regulatory T cells in long-lasting Graves disease. TCRdb called the multiplex PCR reads again in MiXCR, with one record for every CDR3 protein. The sample shows around 500,000 distinct CDR3 sequences, about 16% of them seen only once. This sample was also put to use in a study of T cells in Graves' hyperthyroidism and ophthalmopathy.

Sequencing used peripheral blood mononuclear cells (PBMCs), obtained at new diagnosis, from a patient treated with antithyroid drugs. The receptors derive from a woman aged 40 to 65 with Graves disease. Both conserved end residues are part of each CDR3. D genes are given only for firm matches. The size of a clone is reported for some rows only, either as once, few or many, or as a class for expanded clones.

many	TRBV3-1	TRBJ1-5	.	TGTGCCAGCAGCCAAGGGGGCGCTAGCAATCAGCCCCAGCATTTT	CASSQGGASNQPQHF
many	TRBV11-1	TRBJ1-5	.	TGTGCCAGCAGCTTAAGGCCCCAGCATTTT	CASSLRPQHF
.	TRBV11-1	TRBJ1-1	TRBD1	TGTGCCAGCAGCCCCGGGACAGGGCTTGGAACTGAAGCTTTCTTT	CASSPGTGLGTEAFF
few	TRBV7-9	TRBJ2-1	TRBD2	TGTGCCAGCAGGGCTAGCGGGGGGGCTCACAATGAGCAGTTCTTC	CASRASGGAHNEQFF
many	TRBV2	TRBJ1-1	.	TGTGCCAGCAGAGCCAAGTACATTAACACTGAAGCTTTCTTT	CASRAKYINTEAFF
few	TRBV19	TRBJ1-4	.	TGTGCCAGTAGTGGCTCATGGACAGTCGGTGAAAAACTGTTTTTT	CASSGSWTVGEKLFF
few	TRBV3-1	TRBJ1-2	.	TGTGCCAGCAGCCTTATAAGGGGAAACGTTGGCTACACCTTC	CASSLIRGNVGYTF
.	TRBV20-1	TRBJ2-1	.	TGCAGTGCTAGCCCCAATAGGACAAGGTTTTACAATGAGCAGTTCTTC	CSASPNRTRFYNEQFF
many	TRBV6-5	TRBJ2-5	.	TGTGCCAGCAGTTACCCCGGACAGATGCAAGAGACCCAGTACTTC	CASSYPGQMQETQYF
many	TRBV3-1	TRBJ2-2	.	TGTGCCAGCAGCCAAGCAGGGAAGTCCGGGGAGCTGTTTTTT	CASSQAGKSGELFF
once	TRBV6-5	TRBJ2-3	TRBD1	TGTGCCAGCAGTTTGGACAGGGGGGCCCCCAGTAGCACAGATACGCAGTATTTT	CASSLDRGAPSSTDTQYF
many	TRBV6-1	TRBJ1-1	.	TGTGCCAGCAGTCCCTACCCCTACGGGGAGAAAGCTTTCTTT	CASSPYPYGEKAFF
many	TRBV18	TRBJ2-3	.	TGTGCCAGCTCACCAAGCAGGGTCCTCACGGATACGCAGTATTTT	CASSPSRVLTDTQYF
many	TRBV6-1	TRBJ2-7	.	TGTGCCAGCAGCCTCAAGGGGACGTCCTACGAGCAGTACTTC	CASSLKGTSYEQYF
few	TRBV6-1	TRBJ1-1	.	TGTGCCAGCAGTACCCAGGAGGTGGGGAACACTGAAGCTTTCTTT	CASSTQEVGNTEAFF
.	TRBV5-8	TRBJ2-1	TRBD1	TGTGCCAGCAGCTCCGGGACAGGGCAAAACAATGAGCAGTTCTTC	CASSSGTGQNNEQFF
.	TRBV2	TRBJ2-2	TRBD2	TGTGCCAGCAACGGCGGGGGGGCCGAATCCGGGGAGCTGTTTTTT	CASNGGGAESGELFF
many	TRBV2	TRBJ2-5	.	TGTGCCAGCATGTTAGATGGCCAAGAGACCCAGTACTTC	CASMLDGQETQYF
few	TRBV6-2/TRBV6-3	TRBJ1-2	TRBD1	TGTGCCAGCAGTTACCTCGACAGGGCGAACTATGGCTACACCTTC	CASSYLDRANYGYTF
few	TRBV2	TRBJ2-1	.	TGTGCCAGCAGTGTTGGGGACTCATACAATGAGCAGTTCTTC	CASSVGDSYNEQFF
many	TRBV28	TRBJ2-7	.	TGTGCCAGCAGTACTCCGGTCCCACGGGAGCAGTACTTC	CASSTPVPREQYF
.	TRBV4-2	TRBJ2-2	.	TGTGCCAGCAGCCAAGCAGGGGCTCTCGGCACCGGGGAGCTGTTTTTT	CASSQAGALGTGELFF
.	TRBV5-6	TRBJ1-2	.	TGTGCCAGCAGCTTGTGGGAAACTAGTGGCTACACCTTC	CASSLWETSGYTF
.	TRBV27	TRBJ2-5	.	TGTGCCAGCGGCTACAGCCCTGTGGAGACCCAGTACTTC	CASGYSPVETQYF
many	TRBV7-3	TRBJ2-3	TRBD2	TGTGCCAGCAGCTTGCGGCCTAGCGGGGGTATGAGCAGCACAGATACGCAGTATTTT	CASSLRPSGGMSSTDTQYF
few	TRBV27	TRBJ1-1	.	TGTGCCAGCAGATTTACATTAGAGAACACTGAAGCTTTCTTT	CASRFTLENTEAFF
many	TRBV24-1	TRBJ2-2	.	TGTGCCACCAGCGGGACCTTGAACACCGGGGAGCTGTTTTTT	CATSGTLNTGELFF
few	TRBV28	TRBJ2-7	TRBD2	TGTGCCATCTGTAGCGGGGACTCCTACGAGCAGTACTTC	CAICSGDSYEQYF
many	TRBV25-1	TRBJ2-1	TRBD1	TGTGCCAGCAGTGATCCTCTTTCTTCGGGACAGGGCTCCTACAATGAGCAGTTCTTC	CASSDPLSSGQGSYNEQFF
.	TRBV12-3/TRBV12-4	TRBJ2-2	TRBD1	TGTGCCAGCAGCCGACAGGGCGGTGGCACCGGGGAGCTGGTTTTT	CASSRQGGGTGELVF
many	TRBV2	TRBJ1-1	.	TGTGCCAGCAGTGTGGGCGAGAACACTGAAGCTTTCTTT	CASSVGENTEAFF
few	TRBV3-1	TRBJ2-1	TRBD2	TGTGCCAGCAGCTTAACTAGCGGGAGGGCTGGAAATGAGCAGTTCTTC	CASSLTSGRAGNEQFF
few	TRBV2	TRBJ2-1	.	TGTGCCAGCAGTGAACGGGGTTCCTACAATGAGCAGTTCTTC	CASSERGSYNEQFF
few	TRBV19	TRBJ1-2	TRBD1	TGTGCCAGTAGTCCTTCCGGACAGGGGAACTATGGCTACACCTTC	CASSPSGQGNYGYTF
few	TRBV20-1	TRBJ1-3	.	TGCAGTGCCGCTTCCACAGGTTTCTCTGGAAACACCACATATTTT	CSAASTGFSGNTTYF
many	TRBV3-1	TRBJ1-1	TRBD1	TGTGCCAGCAGCCAAGGAAGGGGGCGTGAAGCTTTCTTT	CASSQGRGREAFF
many	TRBV2	TRBJ1-2	TRBD1	TGTGCCAGCAGCGGACAGGGGAACTATGGCTACACCTTC	CASSGQGNYGYTF
many	TRBV2	TRBJ1-1	TRBD1	TGTGCCAGTGGACAGGGGATTGAAGCTTTCTTT	CASGQGIEAFF
many	TRBV6-1	TRBJ1-5	TRBD1	TGTGCCAGCAGAATGACAGGGAACCAGCCCCAGCATTTT	CASRMTGNQPQHF
.	TRBV6-1	TRBJ1-1	.	TGTGCCAGCAGTGAAGAGACGCATGGGAGATTGAACACTGAAGCTTTCTTT	CASSEETHGRLNTEAFF
many	TRBV30	TRBJ2-5	.	TGTGCCTGGAACGACCGGCCAGGGACCCAGTACTTC	CAWNDRPGTQYF
few	TRBV19	TRBJ2-1	TRBD1	TGTGCCAGTAGTATTTTGACAGGGTGGCAGTTCTTC	CASSILTGWQFF
.	TRBV13	TRBJ2-7	.	TGTGCCAGCAGCGAGGTCGGTCATCCCTACGAGCAGTACTTC	CASSEVGHPYEQYF
.	TRBV7-9	TRBJ2-7	.	TGTGCCAGCAGCTTTGCCGATCCCTACGAGCAGTACTTC	CASSFADPYEQYF
.	TRBV5-1	TRBJ2-5	TRBD2	TGCGCCAGCAGTAGCGGGGGGCCGGGAGAGACCCAGTACTTC	CASSSGGPGETQYF
many	TRBV6-5	TRBJ2-3	.	TGTGCCAGCAGTTACTCTACTTATTCCACAGATACGCAGTATTTT	CASSYSTYSTDTQYF
few	TRBV4-1	TRBJ2-1	.	TGCGCCAGCAGTGCCAGAAATGAGCAGTTCTTC	CASSARNEQFF
many	TRBV11-2	TRBJ1-2	TRBD1	TGTGCCAGCAGCTCCAGGACAGGGGGCCCTTTGGGGGGCTACACCTTC	CASSSRTGGPLGGYTF
many	TRBV12-3/TRBV12-4	TRBJ1-1	.	TGTGCCAGCCAGACAGGTTACACTGAAGCTTTCTTT	CASQTGYTEAFF
many	TRBV12-3/TRBV12-4	TRBJ1-1	.	TGTGCCAGCAGACTGACAGGCAGGGCTGAAGCTTTCTTT	CASRLTGRAEAFF